The 4 T cell receptor beta chains in this list originate from one sample, sequenced in a study of blood T cells in healthy people across ages (dated by TCRdb to between 2015 and 2016). The method was 5' RACE. A second PCR of roughly 6 to 11 cycles was run with a J-beta primer mix and a sample-barcoded 5' primer. TCRdb reran the public reads through fastp at Q25 and MiXCR, keeping productive beta chains. Each CDR3 protein gets just one entry, which takes the most common genes and DNA from the rows behind it. Counted in this sample were 1,800,000 or so distinct CDR3 sequences; roughly 43% of them appeared once. 23% of the sample is in the top ten clones. The sequenced sample was blood. Receptors originate from a human donor in good health.

This clonotype has a handful of counts. This chain links TRBV29-1 with TRBJ2-7; D could derive from TRBD1 or TRBD2 (5 bases each). This CDR3 spans 11 amino acids. Germline V gene data show CDR1 as SQVTM and CDR2 as ANQGSEA. The V end was cut by 7 bases, the J end by 7 bases, with 14 bases between. The DNA for the CDR3 is TGCAGCGCCGTGGGTGAGGGGGAGCAGTACTTC. Residues: CSAVGEGEQYF.

The chain couples TRBV24-1 to TRBJ2-1, with 7 bases lining up with TRBD2. The V gene's germline CDR1 is KGHDR and CDR2 SFDVKD. This CDR3 has 16 residues. Unmatched junction bases numbered 7, after V lost 6 bases and J lost 0 bases. The CDR3 DNA sequence: TGTGCCACCAGTAAATCGAGCGGGGACTCCTACAATGAGCAGTTCTTC. Translation: CATSKSSGDSYNEQFF.

This clonotype has just a few counts. This chain joins TRBV20-1 and TRBJ2-5; D unclear. CDR3 length: 12 amino acids. The germline V gene encodes CDR1 DFQATT and CDR2 SNEGSKA (reference sequence). V was trimmed by 0 bases and J by 11 bases, leaving 13 bases between them. The CDR3 loop reads CSAREAPSEQYF. As DNA, the CDR3 is TGCAGTGCTAGAGAAGCTCCGTCGGAGCAGTACTTC.

Notes on this clonotype: It may be a read error: a sequence one base away is much more abundant. The rearrangement joins TRBV5-1 to TRBJ2-3; 12 bases line up with TRBD2. CDR1 is SGHRS, CDR2 YFSETQ, per germline. CDR3 length: 18 residues. The CDR3 sequence is CASSSPDTSGRLTDMQYF. In DNA form, the CDR3 reads TGCGCCAGCAGCTCGCCCGACACTAGCGGGAGGCTTACAGATATGCAGTATTTT.